The present TCR beta chain was sequenced within a study of a mutant IDH1 vaccine in newly diagnosed glioma. As for the study in general: Patients were given eight vaccinations, scheduled in weeks 1, 3, 5, 7, 11, 15, 19 and 23. Previous care, which was radiotherapy, temozolomide, or both, most often involved both.

Profiled with immunoSEQ multiplex PCR; TCRdb holds only in-frame clones, not every one. The data show almost 30,000 clones, approximately 90% seen once. In regard to this clone: The antigen is not known.

The sample's time point: week 5, during vaccination. What each vaccine dose contained was 300 ug of mutant IDH1 20-mer peptide, accompanied by topical imiquimod. There were new WHO grade 3 or 4 astrocytomas in the donors, and these were IDH1-mutant and ATRX-lost. Study-level results: Pseudoprogression appears to have had no connection to changes in top peripheral T cell clonotypes.

The CDR3 runs 19 residues. V shed 2 bases and J 5 bases; nucleotides not matched to a gene: 19. Germline V gives CDR1 SGHDT, CDR2 YYEEEE. Specimen: peripheral blood mononuclear cells (PBMCs), collected from a glioma patient whose treatment included an IDH1 peptide vaccine. This sequence joins TRBV5-6 and TRBJ1-3, with TRBD1 matching 7 bases. The clonotype was recovered from a woman aged 40-49 years with glioma. Some clones in this sample may be carry-over from other donors' samples. The CDR3 protein is CASSFYPLGKGALRNTIYF. The CDR3, as DNA: TGTGCCAGCAGCTTCTACCCTTTGGGAAAGGGGGCGCTTAGAAACACCATATATTTT.